This T cell receptor (beta chain) was recorded in a study of OX40 agonist ivuxolimab in advanced cancers. Sequencing used immunoSEQ multiplex PCR; TCRdb keeps in-frame clones, though not all of them. Of about 96,000 clones in the sample, 90% were seen once. V was clipped by 0 bases and J by 6 bases; unmatched bases: 8. CDR1 and CDR2 from the germline V gene are MNHEY and SMNVEV (reference sequence). There are 16 residues in the CDR3. This TCR derives from an adult with an advanced solid tumor such as melanoma, head and neck, liver or kidney cancer. The chain carries TRBV27 and TRBJ2-1; 7 bases are a match to TRBD1. This material consisted of CD4+ or CD8+ T cells sorted from blood, taken in a trial of the OX40 agonist ivuxolimab. CDR3 residues: CASSLSRGGAVNEQFF. The CDR3 coding sequence is TGTGCCAGCAGTTTATCAAGAGGGGGCGCGGTCAATGAGCAGTTCTTC.